The T cell receptor beta chain under discussion was sequenced for a study of T cell responses to AZD1222 COVID-19 vaccine. Sequenced by immunoSEQ multiplex PCR; TCRdb stores in-frame clones only, minus some. The table has over 100,000 clones, approximately 91% seen once. The CDR3 length is 16 residues. Per germline, CDR1 KGHDR and CDR2 SFDVKD. Trimming cost V 3 bases and J 3 bases, with 16 bases left between them. The rearrangement uses TRBV24-1 and TRBJ1-2; a weak D match, TRBD1 (6 bases). This specimen consisted of peripheral blood, obtained on day 0 of AZD1222 vaccination. The clonotype comes from an adult in good health. The CDR3 sequence: CATSDPQAGGDYGYTF. DNA of the CDR3: TGTGCCACCAGTGATCCGCAGGCGGGGGGCGACTATGGCTACACCTTC.